The source of this TCR beta chain is a study of identical twins. Unique molecular identifiers were present on cDNA, and template switching added a universal primer site. TCRdb redid the calling of the 5' RACE reads with MiXCR, one entry per CDR3 protein. The repertoire holds 650,000 to 800,000 distinct CDR3 sequences, with 8.6% as singletons. In this sample, this clonotype turned up a few times. Its antigen is as yet unknown. Points from the study as a whole: Fewer insertions marked abundant cord blood beta clonotypes; young adult naive trended weakly, memory not at all. The presence of invariant MAIT and iNKT cells could partly confound analyses of zero-insertion sequences.

This CDR3 contains 13 residues. Germline CDR1 and CDR2: MGHDK and SYGVNS. V lost 1 base and J lost 4, with 5 bases in between. This sample also belongs to another study, concerning yellow fever vaccine responses in identical twins. That study adds: Reportedly, twins' vaccine T cell responses looked partly convergent and partly personalized.

V usage is TRBV25-1 and J usage is TRBJ2-1; unclear D gene. The sequenced sample consisted of PBMCs. This clonotype was obtained from a woman under 30 in good health. The CDR3 coding sequence is TGTGCCAGCAGTGAATTCGCGTACAATGAGCAGTTCTTC. Amino acids: CASSEFAYNEQFF.